This note documents a single TCR beta chain sequence. Its specificity is unknown. Profiled with immunoSEQ multiplex PCR; TCRdb holds only in-frame clones, not every one. The table shows 950,000 to 1,300,000 clones, with about 80% occurring only once. The germline V gene encodes CDR1 SGHRS and CDR2 YFSETQ. V was clipped by 4 bases and J by 3 bases, with 14 bases between them. The CDR3 covers 15 residues. This record belongs to a study of shared clonotypes between healthy human individuals. Overall study results and limits: Few donors restricted represented genetic and exposure-history diversity.

The sample taken for sequencing was memory CD4+ T cells sorted from blood. Subset here: CD45RA-negative fraction. V is TRBV5-1 and J is TRBJ1-5; D unclear. This TCR was sampled from a man between 18 and 35 years old in good health. CDR3 coding DNA: TGCGCCAGCAGCGTCGACGGGCAGGTCAATCAGCCCCAGCATTTT. The encoded protein is CASSVDGQVNQPQHF.